The next 29 T cell receptor beta chains were all read from a single sample in a study of T cell repertoires in cytomegalovirus infection. TCRdb analysed the reads with MiXCR anew, one entry per CDR3 protein. The sample lists about 830,000 distinct CDR3 sequences; approximately 32% were seen once. For these TCRs, the target antigens are not known. Sequences were derived from cultured CD8+ T cells from PBMCs, sampled from culture after CMV antigen stimulation. Source of these receptors: a human donor in good health (CMV status not recorded). Some clones in this sample may be carry-over from other donors' samples.

This clonotype has more than one count but fewer than ten. J is TRBJ2-5 and V is TRBV7-6, with D unclear. This CDR3 region has 13 residues. Trimming took 11 bases from V and 4 from J, leaving 17 bases between them. Looked up from germline, CDR1 is SGHVS and CDR2 is FNYEAQ. Here the CDR3 reads CAPEEWGRETQYF. The CDR3, as DNA: TGTGCCCCTGAGGAATGGGGAAGAGAGACCCAGTACTTC. The full variable domain, with the rest looked up from reference TRBV7-6 and TRBJ2-5, is GAGVSQSPRYKVTKRGQDVALRCDPISGHVSLYWYRQALGQGPEFLTYFNYEAQQDKSGLPNDRFSAERPEGSISTLTIQRTEQRDSAMYRCAPEEWGRETQYFGPGTRLLVL.

V is TRBV12-3 or TRBV12-4 and J is TRBJ1-2, with 7 bases that match TRBD1. The V gene end was trimmed by 3 bases and the J gene end by 5 bases; junction bases not matched to a gene: 21. This CDR3 region has 19 residues. The CDR3 DNA sequence: TGTGCCAGCAGTTTCATAGTACAGGGGAAACTGGGTCTGAGGTATGGCTACACCTTC. Amino acid sequence: CASSFIVQGKLGLRYGYTF.

The table lists this clonotype with a few counts. The CDR3 loop is CASSQGVRVGLGNEQFF. The CDR3 DNA reads as TGTGCCAGCAGCCAAGGTGTCAGGGTAGGCCTCGGCAATGAGCAGTTCTTC. The chain uses TRBV3-1 and TRBJ2-1; TRBD1 is a possible D gene (5 bases). The ends were cut back, 1 base at V and 6 bases at J, with 19 bases in the middle. The CDR3 length is 17 residues. CDR1 is LGHDT, CDR2 YNNKEL, per germline (reference sequence).

In its sample, this clonotype was seen a few times. The rearrangement links TRBV7-6 to TRBJ2-7; TRBD2 matches 8 bases. Germline trimming cut 5 bases from V and 7 bases from J; bases unmatched to any gene: 16. The CDR3 totals 16 residues. Germline V gene data show CDR1 as SGHVS and CDR2 as FNYEAQ. CDR3 coding DNA: TGTGCCAGCAGCCAATGGAGGTCCGGGGGGGCTTGGGAGCAGTACTTC. Translation gives CASSQWRSGGAWEQYF.

There are a few counts of this clonotype. The rearrangement links TRBV27 to TRBJ1-1, with a possible D match to TRBD1 (5 bases). CDR3 length: 12 residues. The V and J ends lost 6 bases and 4 bases respectively, with 9 bases between them. CDR1 is MNHEY and CDR2 is SMNVEV in the germline V gene (reference sequence). CDR3 amino acids: CASRHRGTEAFF. For the CDR3, the DNA is TGTGCCAGCAGACATAGGGGCACTGAAGCTTTCTTT.

J is TRBJ2-1 and V is TRBV20-1, with 7 bases lining up with TRBD1. The CDR3 extends over 15 amino acids. CDR1 and CDR2 from the germline V gene are DFQATT and SNEGSKA (reference sequence). V dropped 6 bases and J dropped 0; count of bases not matched to a gene: 8. The DNA of the CDR3 is TGCAGTGCCCCCCTGAGGGGGCTCTCCTACAATGAGCAGTTCTTC. It specifies CSAPLRGLSYNEQFF.

The V and J genes are TRBV27 and TRBJ2-7, with 10 bases fitting TRBD1. CDR3 size: 14 residues. The J segment lost 4 bases and the V segment lost 6 bases, leaving 6 bases of the junction unmatched. Germline V gene lookup returns CDR1 MNHEY and CDR2 SMNVEV (reference sequence). As DNA, the CDR3 is TGTGCCAGCAGCCCCGGGACAGGGGAATACGAGCAGTACTTC. It specifies CASSPGTGEYEQYF.

In its sample, this clonotype was seen many times. The CDR3 reads CASSIEGWIAGDHYNEQFF. DNA of the CDR3: TGTGCCAGTAGTATAGAGGGGTGGATAGCGGGGGATCACTACAATGAGCAGTTCTTC. This rearrangement joins TRBV19 to TRBJ2-1; 9 bases are shared with TRBD2. Germline V lookup: CDR1 LNHDA, CDR2 SQIVND (reference sequence). The CDR3 has 19 amino acids. The V segment lost 0 bases and the J segment 3 bases; nucleotides outside the gene matches: 12.

This clonotype was observed a handful of times. V gene TRBV2 combines with J gene TRBJ2-1; D is unclear. The CDR3 is 17 residues long. V shed 4 bases and J shed 1 base, with 17 bases lying between them. CDR1 and CDR2 (germline): SNHLY, FYNNEI. The CDR3 spells CASSAMGIRFSYNEQFF. In DNA, the CDR3 is TGTGCCAGCAGTGCCATGGGGATCCGATTTTCCTACAATGAGCAGTTCTTC.

The chain employs TRBV6-1 and TRBJ1-2, with D perhaps matching TRBD1 (6 bases). Germline V lookup: CDR1 MNHNS, CDR2 SASEGT. Trimming left V 6 bases short and J 7 bases short, with 18 bases between. The CDR3 extends over 14 amino acids. The DNA of the CDR3 is TGTGCCAGCAGACTCGGGGGGGCTTCGTTTGGCTACACCTTC. Its translation: CASRLGGASFGYTF.

The J gene is TRBJ2-3, the V gene TRBV29-1; D ambiguous. From germline, CDR1 is SQVTM and CDR2 ANQGSEA. V was pared by 2 bases and J by 4 bases, with 7 bases between. This CDR3 is 12 amino acids long. CDR3 sequence: CSVESGPDTQYF. For the CDR3, the DNA is TGCAGCGTTGAATCCGGGCCAGATACGCAGTATTTT.

J is TRBJ2-5 and V is TRBV23-1; 9 nucleotides align to TRBD1. TRBV23-1 is an ORF, and what it does is uncertain. With 0 bases clipped from V and 2 bases from J, the junction kept 1 base outside the gene matches. The CDR3 totals 15 residues. This chain's CDR3 is CASSQSGQGQETQYF. The CDR3 DNA reads as TGCGCCAGCAGTCAATCGGGACAGGGACAAGAGACCCAGTACTTC.

The rearrangement links TRBV7-6 to TRBJ2-1, with 10 bases aligning to TRBD1. V was clipped by 5 bases and J by 5 bases; unmatched bases: 6. Germline loops: CDR1 SGHVS, CDR2 FNYEAQ. The CDR3 extends over 15 amino acids. The CDR3 DNA reads as TGTGCCAGCAGCCTCGGGACAGGGGTTAACAATGAGCAGTTCTTC. Its protein is CASSLGTGVNNEQFF.

This clonotype was found a few times. This chain connects TRBV24-1 to TRBJ2-3; D is ambiguous. V lost 5 bases and J 2 bases, leaving 13 bases between the germline ends. This CDR3 region has 15 residues. The V gene's germline CDR1 is KGHDR and CDR2 SFDVKD. This CDR3 is CATSGWGVDTDTQYF. The CDR3 bases are TGTGCCACCAGTGGGTGGGGTGTCGACACAGATACGCAGTATTTT.

This rearrangement joins TRBV7-8 to TRBJ1-6; no reliable D call. With 5 bases removed from V and 6 bases from J, the gap between germline ends came to 14 bases. From germline, CDR1 is SGHVS and CDR2 FQNEAQ. The CDR3 is made up of 15 amino acids. CDR3 DNA sequence: TGTGCCAGCAGCCCTAGGGTAGGCCCTAATTCACCCCTCCACTTT. This encodes CASSPRVGPNSPLHF.

The chain has TRBV5-4 and TRBJ2-3, with 8 bases fitting TRBD2. Germline loops: CDR1 SGHNT, CDR2 YYREEE (reference sequence). This CDR3 is 16 amino acids long. V was pared by 2 bases and J by 2 bases, with 7 bases of the junction left unmatched. The CDR3 is CASSFPSGRTTDTQYF. The DNA of the CDR3 is TGTGCCAGCAGCTTCCCTAGCGGGCGAACCACAGATACGCAGTATTTT.

A few counts support this clonotype. The chain has TRBV6-6 and TRBJ2-2; 8 bases agree with TRBD2. V lost 0 bases and J lost 5; bases outside the gene matches: 2. From germline, CDR1 is MNHNY and CDR2 SVGAGI (reference sequence). This CDR3 has 15 amino acids. CDR3 nucleotide sequence: TGTGCCAGCAGTTACTCGAGCGGGAGAACCGGGGAGCTGTTTTTT. Protein product: CASSYSSGRTGELFF.

The V call is TRBV4-1, the J call TRBJ1-4, with TRBD1 matching over 7 bases. With V trimmed by 0 bases and J by 10 bases, 5 bases remained unmatched. This CDR3 is 14 amino acids long. Germline V lookup: CDR1 MGHRA, CDR2 YSYEKL. The CDR3 loop reads CASSQEGTGAKLFF. The CDR3 nucleotides read TGCGCCAGCAGCCAAGAAGGCACAGGGGCAAAACTGTTTTTT.

This clonotype occurred once. The V gene is TRBV24-1, the J gene TRBJ2-2, with 8 bases matching TRBD1. This CDR3 is built from 13 residues. Per the germline V gene, CDR1 is KGHDR and CDR2 is SFDVKD. J lost 4 bases, V lost 11 bases, and 5 bases had no gene match. CDR3 sequence: CASQGAATGELFF. The CDR3 coding sequence is TGTGCCAGCCAGGGGGCTGCCACCGGGGAGCTGTTTTTT.

This clonotype was detected a few times. The V gene is TRBV27, the J gene TRBJ1-1; weak D call: TRBD1 (5 bases). The ends were cut back, 6 bases at V and 1 base at J, with 9 bases in the middle. This CDR3 has 13 amino acids. Per germline, CDR1 MNHEY and CDR2 SMNVEV (reference sequence). The DNA for the CDR3 is TGTGCCAGCAGGGGACGGGCGAACACTGAAGCTTTCTTT. This sequence encodes CASRGRANTEAFF.

This clonotype was recorded a few times. The V gene is TRBV5-4, the J gene TRBJ2-7; 8 bases line up with TRBD1. Germline CDR1 and CDR2: SGHNT and YYREEE (reference sequence). V was clipped by 0 bases and J by 3 bases; unmatched bases: 17. The CDR3 is 19 amino acids. The CDR3 DNA sequence: TGTGCCAGCAGCTTGGAGGTGACAGGGGCCCGTCTTCGTGGCTACGAGCAGTACGTC. Its translation is CASSLEVTGARLRGYEQYV.

The chain couples TRBV14 to TRBJ1-2; D is uncertain. The CDR3 consists of 15 residues. Trimming stripped 1 base from V and 2 bases from J, with 11 bases between. Germline assignment: CDR1 SGHDN and CDR2 FVKESK. The chain's CDR3 is CASSQVGSQNYGYTF. As DNA, the CDR3 is TGTGCCAGCAGCCAAGTCGGTTCTCAGAACTATGGCTACACCTTC. Together with reference TRBV14 and TRBJ1-2, the CDR3 gives the full variable domain: EAGVTQFPSHSVIEKGQTVTLRCDPISGHDNLYWYRRVMGKEIKFLLHFVKESKQDESGMPNNRFLAERTGGTYSTLKVQPAELEDSGVYFCASSQVGSQNYGYTFGSGTRLTVV.

The J gene is TRBJ2-5, the V gene TRBV10-3; possible D gene TRBD1, 6 bases. Germline CDR1 and CDR2: ENHRY and SYGVKD. The CDR3 is 11 amino acids. V was trimmed by 6 bases and J by 5 bases, leaving 7 bases between them. DNA for the CDR3: TGTGCCATCAGAGACAGGGAGACCCAGTACTTC. It translates to CAIRDRETQYF.

This clonotype has ten or more counts. This chain joins TRBV7-6 and TRBJ1-2; 10 bases line up with TRBD1. This CDR3 has 17 amino acids. Germline-derived CDR1 and CDR2 are SGHVS and FNYEAQ. The J segment lost 2 bases and the V segment lost 3 bases, leaving 9 bases of the junction unmatched. The CDR3 reads CASSLEPGQGFNYGYTF. The CDR3 DNA is TGTGCCAGCAGCTTGGAGCCGGGACAGGGGTTCAACTATGGCTACACCTTC.

The genes are TRBV5-4 and TRBJ1-2; D possibly corresponds to TRBD1 (5 bases). Trimming took 7 bases from V and 6 from J, leaving 13 bases between them. The CDR3 consists of 12 residues. Germline CDR1 reads SGHNT; CDR2 reads YYREEE (reference sequence). DNA for the CDR3: TGTGCCAGCTTTCAGGGATTTGATGGCTACACCTTC. Translation gives CASFQGFDGYTF. Combining the CDR3 with reference TRBV5-4 and TRBJ1-2 gives the whole variable domain ETGVTQSPTHLIKTRGQQVTLRCSSQSGHNTVSWYQQALGQGPQFIFQYYREEENGRGNFPPRFSGLQFPNYSSELNVNALELDDSALYLCASFQGFDGYTFGSGTRLTVV.

J is TRBJ2-2 and V is TRBV11-2; D is possibly TRBD2 (5 bases). The CDR3 consists of 16 residues. Germline assignment: CDR1 SGHAT and CDR2 FQNNGV. V was trimmed by 0 bases and J by 3 bases, leaving 11 bases between them. The CDR3 nucleotides are TGTGCCAGCAGCTTAGACGAGGGATATTACACCGGGGAGCTGTTTTTT. Translated: CASSLDEGYYTGELFF.

This clonotype has a count of ten or more. The CDR3 coding sequence is TGTGCCAGCAGGACAGGGGGCCTCACAGATACGCAGTATTTT. Translation gives CASRTGGLTDTQYF. The J gene is TRBJ2-3, the V gene TRBV7-2; 10 bases are a match to TRBD1. This CDR3 is built from 14 residues. The V gene end was trimmed by 6 bases and the J gene end by 2 bases; junction bases not matched to a gene: 2. Germline CDR1 is SGHTA and CDR2 is FQGNSA.

The V gene is TRBV6-1, the J gene TRBJ2-6; unclear D gene. This CDR3 contains 17 residues. Germline CDR1 reads MNHNS; CDR2 reads SASEGT. Trimming removed 7 bases from V and 0 bases from J, with 16 bases in between. The chain's CDR3 is CASTTTTDGSGANVLTF. In nucleotides, the CDR3 is TGTGCCAGCACCACAACCACAGACGGCTCTGGGGCCAACGTCCTGACTTTC.

The rearrangement uses TRBV27 and TRBJ1-2, with 9 bases matching TRBD1. The ends lost 6 bases at V and 8 bases at J; junction bases unmatched: 10. CDR3 size: 14 residues. Germline CDR1 MNHEY, CDR2 SMNVEV (reference sequence). CDR3 bases: TGTGCCAGCAGGCCGACAGGGGGATCGAACGGCTACACCTTC. Its translation is CASRPTGGSNGYTF.